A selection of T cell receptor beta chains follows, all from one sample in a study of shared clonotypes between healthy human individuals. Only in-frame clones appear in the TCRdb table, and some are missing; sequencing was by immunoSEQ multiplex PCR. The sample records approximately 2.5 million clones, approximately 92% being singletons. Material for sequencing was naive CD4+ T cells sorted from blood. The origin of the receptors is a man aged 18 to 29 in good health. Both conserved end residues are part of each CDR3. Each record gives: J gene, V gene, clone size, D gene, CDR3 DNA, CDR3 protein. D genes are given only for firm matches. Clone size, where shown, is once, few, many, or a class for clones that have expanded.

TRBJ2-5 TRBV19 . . TGTGCCAGTAGTTCCACAGCCCTAGGAGGAGAGACCCAGTACTTC CASSSTALGGETQYF
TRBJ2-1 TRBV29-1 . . TGCAGCGTCCTGAAGAGCTCCTACAATGAGCAGTTCTTC CSVLKSSYNEQFF
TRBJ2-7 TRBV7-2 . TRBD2 TGTGCCAGCAGCTTATCAAATAGCGGGGTTGGGTCCTACGAGCAGTACTTC CASSLSNSGVGSYEQYF
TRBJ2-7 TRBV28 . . TGTGCCAGCAGTCCCGGGGGCTTAAGAACCTACGAGCAGTACTTC CASSPGGLRTYEQYF
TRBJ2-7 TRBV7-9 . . TGTGCCAGCAGCGTGGACATCTCTTTCTCCTACGAGCAGTACTTC CASSVDISFSYEQYF
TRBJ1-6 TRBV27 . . TGTGCCAGCAGTTTTCCGAATTCACCCCTCCACTTT CASSFPNSPLHF
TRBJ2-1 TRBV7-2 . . TGTGCCAGCAGCTTAGACTCAAGGAGCTACAATGAGCAGTTCTTC CASSLDSRSYNEQFF
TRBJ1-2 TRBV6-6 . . TGTGCCAGCAGTTACGTACAGCTTAGTTATGGCTACACCTTC CASSYVQLSYGYTF
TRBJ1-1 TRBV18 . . TGTGCCAGCTCTCCGGAGATGAACACTGAAGCTTTCTTT CASSPEMNTEAFF
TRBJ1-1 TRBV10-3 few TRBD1 TGTGCCATCAGTGCGGACAGGGGGTCGACTGAAGCTTTCTTT CAISADRGSTEAFF
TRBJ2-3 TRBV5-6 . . TGTGCCAGCAGCTTGGGGGGTCCAGATACGCAGTATTTT CASSLGGPDTQYF
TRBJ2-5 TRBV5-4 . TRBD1 TGTGCCAGCAGCTTCACAGGGGGCGAGGAGACCCAGTACTTC CASSFTGGEETQYF
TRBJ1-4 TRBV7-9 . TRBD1 TGTGCCAGCAGCCTGACAGGGGGGATTGAAAAACTGTTTTTT CASSLTGGIEKLFF
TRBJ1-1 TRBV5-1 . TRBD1 TGCGCCAGCAGCTTAGGGACAGGGGCAGGAAGCACTGAAGCTTTCTTT CASSLGTGAGSTEAFF
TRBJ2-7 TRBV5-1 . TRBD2 TGCGCCAGCAGCTCGGAAGCGGGAAAAGGGTCCTACGAGCAGTACTTC CASSSEAGKGSYEQYF
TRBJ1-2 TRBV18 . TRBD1 TGTGCCAGCTCACCGCGCATGGGACAGGGGGTTGACTATGGCTACACCTTC CASSPRMGQGVDYGYTF
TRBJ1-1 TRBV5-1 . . TGCGCCAGCAGTAGGGGAATGAACACTGAAGCTTTCTTT CASSRGMNTEAFF
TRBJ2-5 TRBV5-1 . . TGCGCCAGCAGCGCAGATAATTACCAAGAGACCCAGTACTTC CASSADNYQETQYF
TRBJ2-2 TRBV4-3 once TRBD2 TGCGCCAGCAGCCAAGTTGGGACTAGTCTCACCGGGGAGCTGTTTTTT CASSQVGTSLTGELFF
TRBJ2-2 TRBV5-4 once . TGTGCCAGCAGCTTGGGGCAGGCTCTCGTTGGGGACGGGGAGCTGTTTTTT CASSLGQALVGDGELFF
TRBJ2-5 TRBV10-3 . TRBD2 TGTGCCATCAGTGAAGGGACTAGCGGATCAGAGACCCAGTACTTC CAISEGTSGSETQYF
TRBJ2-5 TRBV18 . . TGTGCCAGCTCAGAAGACCTCCGTCAAGAGACCCAGTACTTC CASSEDLRQETQYF
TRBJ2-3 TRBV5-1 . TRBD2 TGCGCCAGCAGCTTGGAAGCGGGGGGCCAGTATTTT CASSLEAGGQYF
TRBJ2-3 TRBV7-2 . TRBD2 TGTGCCAGCAGCGGTAGCGGGAGGGCAGAAGATACGCAGTATTTT CASSGSGRAEDTQYF
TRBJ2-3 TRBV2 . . TGTGCCAGCAGTGAATTGAGTAGGGATACGCAGTATTTT CASSELSRDTQYF
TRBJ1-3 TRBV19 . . TGTGCCAGTACCGAGTTGAGCTCTGGAAACACCATATATTTT CASTELSSGNTIYF
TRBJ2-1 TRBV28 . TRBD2 TGTGCCAGCAGTTGGGGATTGGGACTAGCGGCTTACAATGAGCAGTTCTTC CASSWGLGLAAYNEQFF
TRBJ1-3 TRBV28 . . TGTGCCAGCAGCCTCCCAACTTTCTCTGGAAACACCATATATTTT CASSLPTFSGNTIYF
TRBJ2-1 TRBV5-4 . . TGTGCCAGCAGCTTGAGGGGTTACAATGAGCAGTTCTTC CASSLRGYNEQFF
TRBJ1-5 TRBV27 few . TGTGCCAGCACAACAGGGACCCAGCCCCAGCATTTT CASTTGTQPQHF
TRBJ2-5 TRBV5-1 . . TGCGCCAGCAGCTCTTTAGCGGCGGAGACCCAGTACTTC CASSSLAAETQYF
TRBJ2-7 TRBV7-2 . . TGTGCCAGCAGCTTAGTTGTTGGGTCGAGCTCCTACGAGCAGTACTTC CASSLVVGSSSYEQYF
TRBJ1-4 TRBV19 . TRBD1 TGTGCCAGTAGTACTGGACAGGGGGCGACAGAACTGTTTTTT CASSTGQGATELFF
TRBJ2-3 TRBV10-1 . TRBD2 TGCGCCAGCAGTGAGTCTTTGTCGCGGGGGAGAACAGATACGCAGTATTTT CASSESLSRGRTDTQYF
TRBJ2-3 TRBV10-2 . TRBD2 TGCGCCAGCAGTGAGATCCCTAGCGGGGGTATAGATACGCAGTATTTT CASSEIPSGGIDTQYF
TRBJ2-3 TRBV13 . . TGTGCCAGCAGCGCCCGGACTTTCACAGATACGCAGTATTTT CASSARTFTDTQYF
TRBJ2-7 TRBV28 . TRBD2 TGTGCCAGCAGTTTATCCGGGGGGGGCCCCTACGAGCAGTACTTC CASSLSGGGPYEQYF
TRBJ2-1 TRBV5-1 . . TGCGCCAGCAGCGTAAACATACCCTTGGGAGAGCAGTTCTTC CASSVNIPLGEQFF
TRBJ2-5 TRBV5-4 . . TGTGCCAGCAGCTTGGCCGGGAACAGAGGAGGGGAGACCCAGTACTTC CASSLAGNRGGETQYF
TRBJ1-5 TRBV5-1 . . TGCGCCAGCAGCCCGACCGAGAATAGCAATCAGCCCCAGCATTTT CASSPTENSNQPQHF
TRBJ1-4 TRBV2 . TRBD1 TGTGCCAGCAGGACAGGGGAGCGGAAAAAACTGTTTTTT CASRTGERKKLFF
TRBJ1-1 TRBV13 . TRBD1 TGTGCCAGCAGCGACCGGGACAGGGCCAGTCGATCCACTGAAGCTTTCTTT CASSDRDRASRSTEAFF
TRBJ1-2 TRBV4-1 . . TGCGCCAGCAGCCAAGATAGAGAAAGACGGGGGCCCTGGGCTTCTGGCTACACCTTC CASSQDRERRGPWASGYTF
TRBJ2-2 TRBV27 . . TGTGCCAGCAAACTTTGGGGGGGGCGGACCGGGGAGCTGTTTTTT CASKLWGGRTGELFF
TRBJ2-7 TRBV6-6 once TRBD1 TGTGCCAGCAGTTTCATGGGGGACAGGACCTACGAGCAGTACTTC CASSFMGDRTYEQYF
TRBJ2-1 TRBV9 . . TGTGCCAGCAGCGTAGATCATAGTCGTCAACAGGGAAGTGAGCAGTTCTTC CASSVDHSRQQGSEQFF
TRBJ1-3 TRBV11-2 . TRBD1 TGTGCCAGCAGCTTTACGACAGGGGGCGAAGGAAACACCATATATTTT CASSFTTGGEGNTIYF
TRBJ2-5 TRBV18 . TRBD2 TGTGCCAGCTCATCTCTAGCGGGAGCGGGGCAAGAGACCCAGTACTTC CASSSLAGAGQETQYF
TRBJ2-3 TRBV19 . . TGTGCCAGTGCGGAGGAGGGCGCAGATACGCAGTATTTT CASAEEGADTQYF
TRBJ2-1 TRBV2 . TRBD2 TGTGCCAGCAGTGAAAGTGGGAGGGCCGGCAATGAGCAGTTCTTC CASSESGRAGNEQFF
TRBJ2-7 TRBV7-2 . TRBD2 TGTGCCAGCAGCTGGGAGGGCTACGAGCAGTACTTC CASSWEGYEQYF
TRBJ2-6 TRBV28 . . TGTGCCAGCAGTTTGTCTGGGGCCAACGTCCTGACTTTC CASSLSGANVLTF
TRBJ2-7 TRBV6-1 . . TGTGCCAGCAGCGCCCCATCCCCCTACGAGCAGTACTTC CASSAPSPYEQYF
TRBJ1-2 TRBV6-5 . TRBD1 TGTGCCAGCAGGGATACCGGGACAGAGAGTTACACCTTC CASRDTGTESYTF